This T cell receptor beta chain was identified during a study of cytomegalovirus exposure and HLA in healthy donors. Concerning this clone itself: The antigen remains unidentified.

Broader study findings: Immune exposure information comprised only CMV serostatus. A previous analysis found most TCR beta V segments productive roughly 90% or roughly 30% of the time.

PCR amplification relied on 60 Vbeta primers (plus 13 Jbeta primers). Repertoires were generated with immunoSEQ multiplex PCR, while TCRdb's copy carries only in-frame clones and drops some. Altogether 100,000 to 150,000 clones are present, around 85% being singletons, with the ten largest covering about 2%. The sample consisted of PBMCs. The origin of this receptor is a man younger than 45 in good health and CMV-seronegative.

The CDR3 here is CASSTRWTVQIYGYTF. The CDR3, as DNA: TGTGCCAGTAGTACCCGTTGGACAGTACAGATCTATGGCTACACCTTC. This chain connects TRBV19 to TRBJ1-2; D is possibly TRBD1 (6 bases). The CDR3 length is 16 residues. V was cut by 4 bases and J by 4 bases, with 19 bases left in between. CDR1 is LNHDA, CDR2 SQIVND, per germline (reference sequence).